This T cell receptor (beta chain) comes out of a study of vaccination and CD4 T cells after COVID-19. Study as a whole: Overlapping spike pools from SARS-CoV-2 and HCoV-NL63, HCoV-OC43 and HCoV-229E served as culture stimuli.

Findings of the study overall: The median SARS-CoV-2-reactive clonotype number increased from around 19 to 38, without statistical significance.

The treatment: roughly 10-day PBMC culture with coronavirus spike peptide pools or control peptides (ViraFEST assay). Investigators isolated CD4+ T cells by negative selection after 10 days of culture. The CDR3 covers 13 residues. J was trimmed by 2 bases and V by 8 bases; bases with no gene match: 5. Germline V CDR1 and CDR2: MNHEY, SMNVEV (reference sequence). As regards this clonotype: Its antigen is unknown.

Researchers used the Oncomine TCR Beta short-read assay to sequence DNA from cultured CD4+ T cells. Genomic DNA from cultured CD4+ T cells was extracted. Using its own MiXCR run on the PCR reads, TCRdb lists one record per CDR3 protein. The sample records under 20,000 distinct CDR3 sequences, 43% being singletons. The sequenced sample was CD4+ T cells from blood, cultured in vitro, obtained before SARS-CoV-2 vaccination. This TCR was recovered from a human donor who had recovered from COVID-19. The rearrangement joins TRBV27 to TRBJ2-5, with 7 bases that match TRBD1. The CDR3 loop reads CASGRDRQETQYF. CDR3 coding DNA: TGTGCCAGCGGAAGGGACAGACAAGAGACCCAGTACTTC.